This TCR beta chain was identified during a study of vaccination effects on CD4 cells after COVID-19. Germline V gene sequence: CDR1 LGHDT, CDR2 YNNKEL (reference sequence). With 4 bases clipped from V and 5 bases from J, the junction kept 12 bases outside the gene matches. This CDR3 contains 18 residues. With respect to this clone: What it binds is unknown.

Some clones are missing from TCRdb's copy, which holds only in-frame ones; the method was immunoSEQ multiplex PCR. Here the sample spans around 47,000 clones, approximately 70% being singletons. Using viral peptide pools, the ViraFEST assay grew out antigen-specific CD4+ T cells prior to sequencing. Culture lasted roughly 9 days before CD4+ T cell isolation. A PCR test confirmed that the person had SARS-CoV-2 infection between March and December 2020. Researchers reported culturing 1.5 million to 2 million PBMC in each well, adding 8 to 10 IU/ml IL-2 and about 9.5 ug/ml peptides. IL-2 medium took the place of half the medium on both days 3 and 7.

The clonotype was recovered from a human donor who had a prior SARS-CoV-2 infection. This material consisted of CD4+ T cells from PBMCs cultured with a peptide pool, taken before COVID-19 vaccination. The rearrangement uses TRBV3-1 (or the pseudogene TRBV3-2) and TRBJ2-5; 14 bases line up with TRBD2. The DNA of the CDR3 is TGTGCCAGCAGCCCAAGTCAGGGGACTAGCGGGGGTGGGGAGACCCAGTACTTC. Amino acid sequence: CASSPSQGTSGGGETQYF.